One and the same sample provided the 11 T cell receptor beta chains below, sequenced in a study of cytomegalovirus exposure and HLA in healthy donors. It was with 60 Vbeta and 13 Jbeta primers that the PCR ran. Method: immunoSEQ multiplex PCR; TCRdb's copy keeps in-frame clones and lacks some. The table gives around 100,000 clones; the top ten clones make up 3% to 3.5% of it. Sample: PBMCs. The origin of the receptors is a man aged 35-49 years in good health and CMV-seronegative.

The gene calls are TRBV4-2 and TRBJ2-7; D gene uncertain. This CDR3 has 13 residues. Germline values: CDR1 LGHNA, CDR2 YNFKEQ. Trimming cost V 2 bases and J 12 bases, with 17 bases left between them. The CDR3 protein is CASSQTRDSSPYF. The CDR3, as DNA: TGTGCCAGCAGCCAAACTCGTGACTCGAGCCCGTACTTC.

V gene TRBV19 combines with J gene TRBJ1-1; 7 bases line up with TRBD1. J was trimmed by 3 bases and V by 5 bases; bases with no gene match: 9. The CDR3 length is 15 residues. CDR1 LNHDA and CDR2 SQIVND come from the germline V gene (reference sequence). The CDR3 loop reads CASSSWGDSYTEAFF. CDR3 nucleotides: TGTGCCAGTAGTTCCTGGGGGGACAGCTACACTGAAGCTTTCTTT.

The rearrangement links TRBV19 to TRBJ1-5; D is ambiguous. This CDR3 has 15 amino acids. Trimming stripped 7 bases from V and 0 bases from J, with 13 bases between. CDR1 and CDR2 (germline): LNHDA, SQIVND (reference sequence). CDR3 sequence (DNA): TGTGCCAGTAATGGTCCCTCAGGTAGCAATCAGCCCCAGCATTTT. The encoded protein is CASNGPSGSNQPQHF.

The chain combines TRBV19 with TRBJ1-1; D gene unclear. Germline values: CDR1 LNHDA, CDR2 SQIVND (reference sequence). The CDR3 has 14 amino acids. V lost 4 bases to trimming and J lost 1 base, with 10 bases between them. The CDR3 protein is CASSTFRGNTEAFF. The CDR3 DNA reads TGTGCCAGTAGTACCTTCCGAGGGAACACTGAAGCTTTCTTT. The whole variable domain, remainder taken from reference TRBV19 and TRBJ1-1, is DGGITQSPKYLFRKEGQNVTLSCEQNLNHDAMYWYRQDPGQGLRLIYYSQIVNDFQKGDIAEGYSVSREKKESFPLTVTSAQKNPTAFYLCASSTFRGNTEAFFGQGTRLTVV.

J is TRBJ2-1 and V is TRBV19; TRBD2 matches at 8 bases. CDR3 length: 15 residues. V was clipped by 1 base and J by 7 bases; unmatched bases: 6. Germline CDR1 LNHDA, CDR2 SQIVND (reference sequence). The CDR3 reads CASSIGSGSRNEQFF. The DNA of the CDR3 is TGTGCCAGTAGTATAGGCAGCGGGAGTAGGAATGAGCAGTTCTTC.

This chain connects TRBV9 to TRBJ2-3; the match to TRBD1 covers 8 bases. The germline CDR1 and CDR2 sequences are SGDLS and YYNGEE. The CDR3 is made up of 16 amino acids. V dropped 0 bases and J dropped 0; count of bases not matched to a gene: 3. The CDR3 DNA sequence: TGTGCCAGCAGCGTAGCCCGGACAGGGAGCACAGATACGCAGTATTTT. This sequence encodes CASSVARTGSTDTQYF.

The chain uses TRBV27 and TRBJ2-1, with 9 nucleotides matching TRBD2. There are 17 residues in the CDR3. The V gene's germline CDR1 is MNHEY and CDR2 SMNVEV (reference sequence). Unmatched junction bases numbered 11, after V lost 3 bases and J lost 5 bases. CDR3 amino acids: CASSFEIGRGGHNEQFF. As DNA, the CDR3 is TGTGCCAGCAGTTTCGAAATCGGGCGGGGGGGGCACAATGAGCAGTTCTTC.

The chain couples TRBV7-9 to TRBJ2-7; possibly TRBD1 for D (6 bases). Germline CDR1 SEHNR, CDR2 FQNEAQ (reference sequence). The CDR3 runs to 17 residues. The V end was cut by 0 bases, the J end by 2 bases, with 17 bases between. The CDR3 here is CASSLAPGHLKTYEQYF. For the CDR3, the DNA is TGTGCCAGCAGCTTAGCCCCGGGACACCTAAAAACCTACGAGCAGTACTTC.

V gene TRBV5-1 combines with J gene TRBJ1-1; weak D call: TRBD1 (5 bases). The CDR3 contains 12 residues. Germline CDR1 is SGHRS and CDR2 is YFSETQ. V shed 7 bases and J shed 3 bases, with 10 bases lying between them. CDR3 protein: CASYSQDTEAFF. CDR3 in DNA: TGCGCCAGCTACTCACAGGACACTGAAGCTTTCTTT. The variable domain in full, with the rest retrieved from reference TRBV5-1 and TRBJ1-1, is KAGVTQTPRYLIKTRGQQVTLSCSPISGHRSVSWYQQTPGQGLQFLFEYFSETQRNKGNFPGRFSGRQFSNSRSEMNVSTLELGDSALYLCASYSQDTEAFFGQGTRLTVV.

This chain joins TRBV7-8 and TRBJ1-5, with TRBD1 identical over 8 bases. CDR1 SGHVS and CDR2 FQNEAQ come from the germline V gene. The V gene end was trimmed by 3 bases and the J gene end by 5 bases; junction bases not matched to a gene: 9. The CDR3 runs to 16 residues. CDR3 sequence: CASSFSLGQGHQPQHF. CDR3 bases: TGTGCCAGCAGCTTTTCATTAGGACAGGGTCATCAGCCCCAGCATTTT.

This chain uses TRBV4-2 with TRBJ1-1; no reliable D call. CDR3 length equals 16 residues. CDR1 is LGHNA, CDR2 YNFKEQ, per germline. V was shortened by 3 bases and J by 0 bases, with 14 bases between the two germline ends. CDR3 in amino acids: CASSQIKHPLNTEAFF. The CDR3 region has the DNA TGTGCCAGCAGCCAGATAAAACACCCTTTGAACACTGAAGCTTTCTTT.